Listed here are 22 T cell receptor beta chains from one sample, sequenced in a study of cytomegalovirus exposure and HLA in healthy donors. PCR involved 60 Vbeta and 13 Jbeta primers. TCRdb's table, derived via immunoSEQ multiplex PCR, lists solely in-frame clones and lacks some. The sample lists approximately 140,000 clones, approximately 77% occurring once. The sample taken for sequencing was PBMCs. The receptors were gathered from a woman aged 55-70 years in good health and CMV-seronegative.

This clone was detected only a few times. The V call is TRBV2, the J call TRBJ1-1; D ambiguous. The CDR3 spans 13 residues. Germline V CDR1 and CDR2: SNHLY, FYNNEI. V lost 7 bases to trimming and J lost 0 bases, with 9 bases between them. CDR3 sequence (DNA): TGTGCCAGCATTGGGCAGTTGAACACTGAAGCTTTCTTT. Translating it yields CASIGQLNTEAFF. Supplemented by reference TRBV2 and TRBJ1-1, the full variable domain reads EPEVTQTPSHQVTQMGQEVILRCVPISNHLYFYWYRQILGQKVEFLVSFYNNEISEKSEIFDDQFSVERPDGSNFTLKIRSTKLEDSAMYFCASIGQLNTEAFFGQGTRLTVV.

V is TRBV7-3 and J is TRBJ2-2; 8 bases map to TRBD1. J lost 5 bases, V lost 2 bases, and 7 bases had no gene match. Germline V CDR1 and CDR2: SGHTA, FQGTGA. The CDR3 loop spans 16 amino acids. DNA for the CDR3: TGTGCCAGCAGCTTACTTGACAGGGGAACGACCGGGGAGCTGTTTTTT. Amino acid sequence: CASSLLDRGTTGELFF. Full variable domain (remainder filled in from reference TRBV7-3 and TRBJ2-2): GAGVSQTPSNKVTEKGKYVELRCDPISGHTALYWYRQSLGQGPEFLIYFQGTGAADDSGLPNDRFFAVRPEGSVSTLKIQRTERGDSAVYLCASSLLDRGTTGELFFGEGSRLTVL.

The V call is TRBV5-8, the J call TRBJ2-7; possible D gene TRBD2, 5 bases. Trimming shortened V by 5 bases and J by 1 base, and 7 bases separated the two germline ends. This CDR3 is built from 12 residues. Germline CDR1 is SGHTS and CDR2 is YDEGEE. In nucleotides, the CDR3 is TGTGCCAGCAGGAGGGATTCCTACGAGCAGTACTTC. Protein sequence: CASRRDSYEQYF.

The chain employs TRBV10-3 and TRBJ1-2; TRBD1 matches 7 bases. In germline, CDR1 is ENHRY, CDR2 SYGVKD. Trimming cost V 5 bases and J 7 bases; bases outside gene matches: 10. The CDR3 length is 14 residues. CDR3 loop: CAISWDSPRSGYTF. The CDR3, as DNA: TGTGCCATCAGTTGGGACAGCCCTCGGAGTGGCTACACCTTC.

The chain employs TRBV5-3 and TRBJ2-4; no clear D. TRBV5-3 is placed among ORFs of uncertain function. CDR3 size: 16 residues. Trimming pared 2 bases from V and 0 bases from J, leaving 12 bases between. The CDR3 region is CARSFTDTLAKNIQYF. The CDR3 DNA sequence: TGTGCCAGAAGCTTCACAGACACCCTAGCCAAAAACATTCAGTACTTC.

The chain carries TRBV7-9 and TRBJ2-5; D is unresolved. Trimming left V 6 bases short and J 5 bases short, with 4 bases between. CDR3 length: 10 amino acids. Germline V gene data show CDR1 as SEHNR and CDR2 as FQNEAQ (reference sequence). In DNA form, the CDR3 reads TGTGCCAGCAGTCGGGAGACCCAGTACTTC. Translating gives CASSRETQYF.

In nucleotides, the CDR3 is TGTGCCAGCAGTTTTAATTTAGCGGGGCCCTACGAGCAGTACTTC. It codes for CASSFNLAGPYEQYF. The chain has TRBV27 and TRBJ2-7; TRBD2 aligns across 8 bases. V lost 3 bases to trimming and J lost 2 bases; unmatched junction nucleotides: 6. The CDR3 consists of 15 residues. Looked up from germline, CDR1 is MNHEY and CDR2 is SMNVEV (reference sequence).

The chain links TRBV28 to TRBJ1-4, with 9 bases aligning to TRBD1. In germline, CDR1 is MDHEN, CDR2 SYDVKM. The CDR3 sequence is 15 residues long. V gave up 7 bases and J gave up 8 bases; unmatched junction bases: 11. CDR3 loop: CASTIGDREGEKLFF. CDR3 nucleotides: TGTGCCAGCACCATAGGGGACAGGGAGGGGGAAAAACTGTTTTTT.

The chain combines TRBV28 with TRBJ1-1, with a tentative D call TRBD1 (5 bases). Germline V gene lookup returns CDR1 MDHEN and CDR2 SYDVKM. The CDR3 has 14 residues. Deletions cut 5 bases from V and 4 bases from J, with 14 bases between. The CDR3 protein is CASSPQTAGTEAFF. The CDR3 region has the DNA TGTGCCAGCAGTCCTCAGACAGCGGGCACTGAAGCTTTCTTT.

The count of this clone is one. Sequence at one end of the junction differs from germline and may be a read error. The chain links TRBV7-7 to TRBJ2-2; 8 bases are shared with TRBD1. There are 14 residues in the CDR3. Germline V gene lookup returns CDR1 SSHAT and CDR2 FNYEAQ (reference sequence). The CDR3 here is CASSKTGVGGELFF. The CDR3 DNA follows: TGTGCTAGCAGCAAGACAGGGGTTGGCGGGGAGCTGTTTTTT. Using reference TRBV7-7 and TRBJ2-2 for the parts outside the CDR3, the full variable domain is GAGVSQSPRYKVTKRGQDVTLRCDPISSHATLYWYQQALGQGPEFLTYFNYEAQPDKSGLPSDRFSAERPEGSISTLTIQRTEQRDSAMYRCASSKTGVGGELFFGEGSRLTVL.

The chain combines TRBV19 with TRBJ2-7; 11 positions agree with TRBD2. Germline CDR1 is LNHDA and CDR2 is SQIVND (reference sequence). The ends lost 8 bases at V and 9 bases at J; junction bases unmatched: 9. CDR3 length equals 13 residues. CDR3 coding DNA: TGTGCCAGTGGGACCCCCGGGACTAGCGGGCAGTACTTC. It codes for CASGTPGTSGQYF.

This chain connects TRBV11-2 to TRBJ2-7; 8 bases are a match to TRBD2. The CDR3 is made up of 15 amino acids. CDR1 SGHAT and CDR2 FQNNGV come from the germline V gene. Trimming at V came to 5 bases and at J to 2 bases, leaving 8 bases not matched to a gene. CDR3 region: CASSRTSGGAYEQYF. Here the CDR3 DNA reads TGTGCCAGCAGCCGAACTAGCGGCGGAGCCTACGAGCAGTACTTC.

V and J are TRBV7-3 and TRBJ2-3; 10 positions match TRBD2. Germline V CDR1 and CDR2: SGHTA, FQGTGA. There are 16 residues in the CDR3. Trimming took 5 bases from V and 3 from J; bases not matched to a gene: 8. Written as DNA, the CDR3 is TGTGCCAGCAGCCTCCACGGGACTAGCGCAACAGATACGCAGTATTTT. Its protein is CASSLHGTSATDTQYF.

V is TRBV9 and J is TRBJ2-5; the match to TRBD2 covers 13 bases. The CDR3 covers 15 residues. CDR1 is SGDLS, CDR2 YYNGEE, per germline. With V trimmed by 5 bases and J by 2 bases, 3 bases remained unmatched. The CDR3 region is CASSTGLAGQETQYF. CDR3 nucleotides: TGTGCCAGCAGTACGGGACTAGCGGGACAAGAGACCCAGTACTTC. The full variable domain, with the rest looked up from reference TRBV9 and TRBJ2-5, is DSGVTQTPKHLITATGQRVTLRCSPRSGDLSVYWYQQSLDQGLQFLIQYYNGEERAKGNILERFSAQQFPDLHSELNLSSLELGDSALYFCASSTGLAGQETQYFGPGTRLLVL.

This sequence joins TRBV5-1 and TRBJ1-5, with D uncertain. This CDR3 comprises 14 residues. V lost 3 bases and J lost 2, with 9 bases in between. CDR1 is SGHRS and CDR2 is YFSETQ in the germline V gene. The CDR3 loop is CASSSGVGNQPQHF. The CDR3 DNA reads TGCGCCAGCAGCTCGGGAGTAGGCAATCAGCCCCAGCATTTT. The entire variable domain, with the rest obtained from reference TRBV5-1 and TRBJ1-5, is as follows: KAGVTQTPRYLIKTRGQQVTLSCSPISGHRSVSWYQQTPGQGLQFLFEYFSETQRNKGNFPGRFSGRQFSNSRSEMNVSTLELGDSALYLCASSSGVGNQPQHFGDGTRLSIL.

The chain employs TRBV5-1 and TRBJ2-7, with TRBD2 matching over 8 bases. Germline trimming cut 0 bases from V and 0 bases from J; bases unmatched to any gene: 11. This CDR3 has 18 amino acids. Germline CDR1 is SGHRS and CDR2 is YFSETQ. The CDR3 is CASSLARTSFPLSYEQYF. Here the CDR3 DNA reads TGCGCCAGCAGCTTGGCCCGGACTAGCTTCCCCCTCTCCTACGAGCAGTACTTC.

V usage is TRBV2 and J usage is TRBJ2-7, with D perhaps matching TRBD2 (6 bases). The V gene lost 5 bases and the J gene lost 5 bases, with 16 bases spanning the gap. CDR1 is SNHLY and CDR2 is FYNNEI in the germline V gene. The CDR3 loop spans 14 amino acids. CDR3: CASSTGLRADEQYF. The CDR3 DNA is TGTGCCAGCAGTACGGGACTGCGGGCCGACGAGCAGTACTTC. The full variable domain, its missing parts supplied by reference TRBV2 and TRBJ2-7, is EPEVTQTPSHQVTQMGQEVILRCVPISNHLYFYWYRQILGQKVEFLVSFYNNEISEKSEIFDDQFSVERPDGSNFTLKIRSTKLEDSAMYFCASSTGLRADEQYFGPGTRLTVT.

This sequence joins TRBV5-1 and TRBJ2-5, with 11 nucleotides matching TRBD2. The J call may be wrong; the DNA end is better matched by TRBJ2-7. The germline gives CDR1 SGHRS, CDR2 YFSETQ. The CDR3 runs to 16 residues. CDR3 protein: CASSLNSGGASYEQYF. The CDR3 DNA sequence: TGCGCCAGCAGCTTGAATAGCGGGGGGGCCAGCTACGAGCAGTACTTC.

CDR3 bases: TGTGCCAGTAGCCCCACGGAGGCTCGAGGCTCCTACGAGCAGTACTTC. It specifies CASSPTEARGSYEQYF. This rearrangement joins TRBV19 to TRBJ2-7; tentatively, D is TRBD2 (5 bases). CDR3 size: 16 residues. V was shortened by 6 bases and J by 0 bases, with 18 bases between the two germline ends. CDR1 LNHDA and CDR2 SQIVND come from the germline V gene (reference sequence). The full variable domain, rest sourced from reference TRBV19 and TRBJ2-7, is DGGITQSPKYLFRKEGQNVTLSCEQNLNHDAMYWYRQDPGQGLRLIYYSQIVNDFQKGDIAEGYSVSREKKESFPLTVTSAQKNPTAFYLCASSPTEARGSYEQYFGPGTRLTVT.

V and J are TRBV6-5 and TRBJ1-1; D remains ambiguous. V was shortened by 0 bases and J by 1 base, with 9 bases between the two germline ends. Germline CDR1 MNHEY, CDR2 SVGAGI. The CDR3 length is 15 residues. CDR3 sequence reads: CASSYSTRSNTEAFF. CDR3 nucleotide sequence: TGTGCCAGCAGTTACTCGACTAGGTCGAACACTGAAGCTTTCTTT.

This clone came up a few times. This chain uses TRBV7-9 with TRBJ2-7; TRBD1 is a possible D gene (6 bases). Germline assignment: CDR1 SEHNR and CDR2 FQNEAQ (reference sequence). V gave up 4 bases and J gave up 7 bases, with 17 bases separating them. The CDR3 has 14 amino acids. The CDR3 spells CASSSVGALGEQYF. CDR3 sequence (DNA): TGTGCCAGCAGCTCTGTGGGGGCCTTGGGTGAGCAGTACTTC.

This chain uses TRBV5-1 with TRBJ2-7; no firm D call. CDR3 length: 15 residues. V lost 3 bases, J lost 1 base, and 14 bases lay in between. The V gene's germline CDR1 is SGHRS and CDR2 YFSETQ. In DNA, the CDR3 is TGCGCCAGCAGCTATGGGCCTCCGGTGTCCTACGAGCAGTACTTC. This gives the protein CASSYGPPVSYEQYF.